The sequence of this T cell receptor beta chain was determined in a study of radiation and T cells in renal cell carcinoma. Study as a whole: Nephrectomy followed 15 Gy stereotactic body radiation by 4 weeks. Whole-study findings and limits: From baseline, blood top tumor clonotypes peaked at 2 weeks post-radiation.

Sample time point: baseline pretreatment blood. Treatment of the sample: 15 Gy SBRT to primary tumor, nephrectomy 4 weeks later. Serial blood draws occurred at baseline and 2 and 4 weeks post-SBRT. This renal cell carcinoma was of the clear cell type. A note on this clone: Its antigen is unknown.

The method was immunoSEQ multiplex PCR; TCRdb's version includes in-frame clones alone and lacks a portion of them. The repertoire includes approximately 110,000 clones, about four fifths of them detected once, and approximately 3% sits in the top ten. From germline, CDR1 is KGHSH and CDR2 LQKENI. CDR3 length: 12 amino acids. V lost 6 bases, J lost 6 bases, and 10 bases lay in between. The rearrangement joins TRBV18 to TRBJ2-3; D gene ambiguous. The sequencing used blood, collected from a patient whose treatment included radiotherapy and nephrectomy. This clonotype was sampled from a woman aged 60 to 75 with renal cell carcinoma. The CDR3 DNA is TGTGCCAGCTCTACCAGTAGTGATACGCAGTATTTT. The encoded protein is CASSTSSDTQYF. The variable domain in full, with the rest retrieved from reference TRBV18 and TRBJ2-3, is NAGVMQNPRHLVRRRGQEARLRCSPMKGHSHVYWYRQLPEEGLKFMVYLQKENIIDESGMPKERFSAEFPKEGPSILRIQQVVRGDSAAYFCASSTSSDTQYFGPGTRLTVL.